The T cell receptor (beta chain) under discussion was sequenced for a study of T cells in Graves' hyperthyroidism and ophthalmopathy. Trimming took off 3 bases at V and 3 bases at J, with 15 bases between the two ends. Germline values: CDR1 SQVTM, CDR2 ANQGSEA. CDR3 length: 14 residues. Among ophthalmopathy patients, the Clinical Activity Score reached at least 3, the NOSPECS grade reached at least 4, and duration remained under 3 months. This clonotype was counted at least ten times. Amplified TCR beta CDR3 regions derived from RNA transcripts. The TCR CDR3 first-round RT-PCR relied on the HTBI primer set. TCRdb analysed the multiplex PCR reads with MiXCR anew, one entry per CDR3 protein. The sample shows 360,000 or so distinct CDR3 sequences, less than 20% of them seen only once.

Source material: blood. This clonotype was obtained from a middle-aged woman with Graves' ophthalmopathy. The chain couples TRBV29-1 to TRBJ2-7; tentatively, D is TRBD1 (5 bases). CDR3: CSVEFQGRNYEQYF. The CDR3, as DNA: TGCAGCGTTGAGTTCCAGGGAAGAAACTACGAGCAGTACTTC.